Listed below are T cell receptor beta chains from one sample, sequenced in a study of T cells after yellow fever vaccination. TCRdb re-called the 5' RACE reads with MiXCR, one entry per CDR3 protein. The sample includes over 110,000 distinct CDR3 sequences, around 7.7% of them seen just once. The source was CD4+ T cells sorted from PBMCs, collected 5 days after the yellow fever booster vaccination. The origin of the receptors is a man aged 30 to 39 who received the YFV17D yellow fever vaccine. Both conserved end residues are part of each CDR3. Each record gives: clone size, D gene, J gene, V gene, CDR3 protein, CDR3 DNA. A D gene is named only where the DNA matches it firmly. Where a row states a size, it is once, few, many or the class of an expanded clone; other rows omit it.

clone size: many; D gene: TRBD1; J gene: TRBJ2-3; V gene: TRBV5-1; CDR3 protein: CASSLKWGTATSTDTQYF; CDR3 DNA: TGCGCCAGCAGCTTGAAGTGGGGGACAGCAACTAGCACAGATACGCAGTATTTT
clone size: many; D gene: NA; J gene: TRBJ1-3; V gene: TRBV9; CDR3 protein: CASSVSVSSRSGNTIYF; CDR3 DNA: TGTGCCAGCAGCGTATCGGTTTCGTCACGCTCTGGAAACACCATATATTTT
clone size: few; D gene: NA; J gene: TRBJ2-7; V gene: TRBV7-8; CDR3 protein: CASSLVAEVAYEQYF; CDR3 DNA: TGTGCCAGCAGCTTAGTGGCCGAGGTGGCCTACGAGCAGTACTTC
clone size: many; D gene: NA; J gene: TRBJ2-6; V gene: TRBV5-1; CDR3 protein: CASSLGPQGGANVLTF; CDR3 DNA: TGCGCCAGCAGCTTGGGACCCCAGGGTGGGGCCAACGTCCTGACTTTC
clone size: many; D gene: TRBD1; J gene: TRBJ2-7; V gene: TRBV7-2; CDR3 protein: CASRSRDSNEQYF; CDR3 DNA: TGTGCCAGCAGATCCCGGGACAGTAACGAGCAGTACTTC
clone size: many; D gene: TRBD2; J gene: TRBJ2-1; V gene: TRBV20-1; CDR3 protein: CSAQKSGRDNEQFF; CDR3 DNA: TGCAGTGCCCAAAAGAGCGGGAGGGACAATGAGCAGTTCTTC
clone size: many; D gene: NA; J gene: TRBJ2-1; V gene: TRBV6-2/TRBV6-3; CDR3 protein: CASSPRRASSHEQFF; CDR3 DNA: TGTGCCAGCAGTCCCCGTCGAGCTAGCAGCCATGAGCAGTTCTTC
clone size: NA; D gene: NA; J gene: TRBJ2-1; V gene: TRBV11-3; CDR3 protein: CASSFGGAKNEQFF; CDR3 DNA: TGTGCCAGCAGCTTCGGGGGCGCGAAGAATGAGCAGTTCTTC
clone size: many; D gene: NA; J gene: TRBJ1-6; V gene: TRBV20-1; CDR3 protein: CSARDQLINSPLHF; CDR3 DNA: TGCAGTGCTAGAGATCAACTGATTAATTCACCCCTCCACTTT
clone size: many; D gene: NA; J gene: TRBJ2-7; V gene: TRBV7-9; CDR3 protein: CASSRDHYEQYF; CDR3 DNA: TGTGCCAGCAGCCGAGACCACTACGAGCAGTACTTC
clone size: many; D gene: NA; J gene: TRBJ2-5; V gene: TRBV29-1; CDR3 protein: CSVVGYAETQYF; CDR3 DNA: TGCAGCGTTGTTGGGTATGCGGAGACCCAGTACTTC
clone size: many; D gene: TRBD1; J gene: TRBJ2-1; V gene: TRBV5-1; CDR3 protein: CASIRDRAGNEQFF; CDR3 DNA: TGCGCCAGTATTAGGGACAGGGCAGGGAATGAGCAGTTCTTC
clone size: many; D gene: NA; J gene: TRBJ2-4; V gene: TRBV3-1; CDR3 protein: CASSQGSGGGPLWF; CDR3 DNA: TGTGCCAGCAGCCAAGGATCCGGGGGAGGCCCCCTCTGGTTC
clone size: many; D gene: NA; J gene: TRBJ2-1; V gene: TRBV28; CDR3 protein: CASSVAAYNEQFF; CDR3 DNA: TGTGCCAGCTCCGTCGCCGCCTACAATGAGCAGTTCTTC
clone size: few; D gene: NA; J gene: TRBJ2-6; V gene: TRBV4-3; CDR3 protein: CASSRTSSPGANVLTF; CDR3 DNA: TGCGCCAGCAGCCGTACTAGTTCGCCTGGGGCCAACGTCCTGACTTTC
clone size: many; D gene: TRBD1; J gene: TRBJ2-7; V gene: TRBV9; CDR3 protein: CASSVGQGTPYEQYF; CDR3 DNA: TGTGCCAGCAGCGTCGGACAGGGGACCCCCTACGAGCAGTACTTC
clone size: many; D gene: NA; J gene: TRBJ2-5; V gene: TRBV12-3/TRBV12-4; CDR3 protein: CASSPNIEETQYF; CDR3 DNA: TGTGCCAGCAGTCCTAACATAGAAGAGACCCAGTACTTC
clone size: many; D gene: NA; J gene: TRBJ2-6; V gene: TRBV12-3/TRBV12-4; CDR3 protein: CASRGPGLSSGANVLTF; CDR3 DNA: TGTGCCAGCAGGGGTCCGGGCCTCAGCTCTGGGGCCAACGTCCTGACTTTC
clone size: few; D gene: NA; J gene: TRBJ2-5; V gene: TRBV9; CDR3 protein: CASSVGYQETQYF; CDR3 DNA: TGTGCCAGCAGCGTGGGATACCAAGAGACCCAGTACTTC
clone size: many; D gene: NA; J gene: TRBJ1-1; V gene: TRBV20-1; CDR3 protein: CSASPAGVNTEAFF; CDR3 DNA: TGCAGTGCTTCCCCAGCAGGGGTGAACACTGAAGCTTTCTTT
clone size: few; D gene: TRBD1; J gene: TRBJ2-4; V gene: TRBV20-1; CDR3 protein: CSGGQGAFGKNIQYF; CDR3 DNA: TGCAGTGGGGGACAGGGGGCGTTTGGCAAAAACATTCAGTACTTC
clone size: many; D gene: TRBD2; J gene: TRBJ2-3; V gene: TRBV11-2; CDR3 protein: CASSLTSGSGFDTDTQYF; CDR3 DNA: TGTGCCAGCAGCCTTACTAGCGGGAGTGGTTTTGACACAGATACGCAGTATTTT
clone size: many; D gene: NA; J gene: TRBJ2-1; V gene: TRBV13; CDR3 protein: CASSTFGRGEQFF; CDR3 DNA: TGTGCCAGCAGCACATTTGGCCGGGGTGAGCAGTTCTTC
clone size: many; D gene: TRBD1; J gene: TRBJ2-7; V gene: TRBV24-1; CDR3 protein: CATSDSGQGVGYEQYF; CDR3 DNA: TGTGCCACCAGTGACAGCGGACAGGGAGTGGGCTACGAGCAGTACTTC
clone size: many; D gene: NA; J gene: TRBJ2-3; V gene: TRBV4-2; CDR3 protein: CASSQLRTADTQYF; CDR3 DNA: TGTGCCAGCAGCCAACTGAGAACGGCAGATACGCAGTATTTT
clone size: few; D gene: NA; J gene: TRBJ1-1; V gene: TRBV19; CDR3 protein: CASSTPGSAEAFF; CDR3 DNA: TGTGCCAGTAGTACGCCAGGGAGCGCTGAAGCTTTCTTT
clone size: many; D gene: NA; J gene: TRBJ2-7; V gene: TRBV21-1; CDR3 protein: CATPYEQYF; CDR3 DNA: TGTGCCACCCCATACGAGCAGTACTTC
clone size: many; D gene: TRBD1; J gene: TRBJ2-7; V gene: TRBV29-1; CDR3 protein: CSAGDRAMYF; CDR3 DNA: TGCAGCGCTGGGGACAGAGCGATGTACTTC
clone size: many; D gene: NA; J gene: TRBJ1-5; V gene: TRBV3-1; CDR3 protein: CASGQDNQPQHF; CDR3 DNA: TGTGCCAGCGGGCAGGACAATCAGCCCCAGCATTTT
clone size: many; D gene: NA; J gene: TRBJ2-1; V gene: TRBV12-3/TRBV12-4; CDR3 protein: CASQGGSAGNEQFF; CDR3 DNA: TGTGCCAGCCAAGGTGGATCGGCAGGCAATGAGCAGTTCTTC
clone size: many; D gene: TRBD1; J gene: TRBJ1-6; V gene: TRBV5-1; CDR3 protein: CASSLVDRNNSPLHF; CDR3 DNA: TGCGCCAGCAGCTTGGTGGACAGGAATAATTCACCCCTCCACTTT
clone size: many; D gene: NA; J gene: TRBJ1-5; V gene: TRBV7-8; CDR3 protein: CASRGEGNQPQHF; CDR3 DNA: TGTGCCAGCAGGGGGGAGGGCAATCAGCCCCAGCATTTT
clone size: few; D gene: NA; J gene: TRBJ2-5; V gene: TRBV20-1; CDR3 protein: CSAIQQTETQYF; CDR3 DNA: TGCAGTGCTATTCAGCAGACAGAGACCCAGTACTTC
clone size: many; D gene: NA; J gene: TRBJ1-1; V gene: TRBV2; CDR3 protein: CASIFGMNTEAFF; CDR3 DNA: TGTGCCAGCATATTCGGGATGAACACTGAAGCTTTCTTT
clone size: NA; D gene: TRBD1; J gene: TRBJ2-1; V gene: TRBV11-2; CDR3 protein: CASSLGGGAYNEQFF; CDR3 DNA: TGTGCCAGCAGCTTAGGAGGGGGCGCCTACAATGAGCAGTTCTTC
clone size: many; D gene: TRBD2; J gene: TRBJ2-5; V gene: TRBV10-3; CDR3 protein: CAISGGVTSGETQYF; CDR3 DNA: TGTGCCATCAGTGGGGGAGTCACTAGCGGGGAGACCCAGTACTTC
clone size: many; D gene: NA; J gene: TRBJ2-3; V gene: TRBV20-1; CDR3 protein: CSARVDLEGTDTQYF; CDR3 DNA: TGCAGTGCTAGAGTAGACCTGGAGGGCACAGATACGCAGTATTTT
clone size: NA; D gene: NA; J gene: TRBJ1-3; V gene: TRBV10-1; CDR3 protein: CASSLGNTIYF; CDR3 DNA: TGCGCCAGCAGTCTCGGAAACACCATATATTTT
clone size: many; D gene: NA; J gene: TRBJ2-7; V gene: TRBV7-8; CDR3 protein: CASSEGRLQVSDEQYF; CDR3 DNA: TGTGCCAGCAGCGAAGGACGGCTCCAGGTTTCCGACGAGCAGTACTTC
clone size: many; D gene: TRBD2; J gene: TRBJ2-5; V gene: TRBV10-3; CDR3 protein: CAISKELAEETQYF; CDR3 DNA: TGTGCCATCAGTAAGGAACTAGCGGAAGAGACCCAGTACTTC